This T cell receptor (beta chain) originates from a study of metastatic and nonmetastatic thyroid tumors. CDR3 length equals 15 residues. V was shortened by 4 bases and J by 2 bases, with 16 bases between the two germline ends. Germline V gene sequence: CDR1 DFQATT, CDR2 SNEGSKA (reference sequence). Each patient came to thyroid surgery without any prior treatment (of any kind). As originally analysed: CDR3 differences across clinicopathological groups were used to build a distant-metastasis classifier for papillary thyroid cancer. TCRdb re-analyzed the PCR reads using MiXCR. In this record, the V and J calls reflect TCRdb's handling and not the investigators' own analysis. Of about 24,000 clones detected, over 20% appear once; the ten largest clones hold 13%.

Sample: blood. This TCR derives from a male donor with papillary thyroid cancer or a benign thyroid nodule (not recorded which). Some clones in this sample may be carry-over from other donors' samples. The V gene is TRBV20-1, the J gene TRBJ2-3; possible D gene TRBD2, 6 bases. The DNA of the CDR3 is TGCAGTGCTATCAGACGTGAGGGACTCACAGATACGCAGTATTTT. Translating gives CSAIRREGLTDTQYF.